This TCR beta chain appears in the sequencing data of a study of neurological immune-mediated disorders. This clonotype has at least ten counts. Germline V lookup: CDR1 SGHTA, CDR2 FQGNSA. V was trimmed by 3 bases and J by 0 bases, leaving 7 bases between them. The length of the CDR3 is 14 residues. TCRdb re-called the 5' RACE reads through MiXCR, storing one row per CDR3 protein. The top ten clones hold approximately 1.5% of a sample with some 77,000 distinct CDR3 sequences, about 9.4% of them seen once. Sequenced: PBMCs. The origin of this receptor is a man between 50 and 59 years old in good health. The rearrangement uses TRBV7-2 and TRBJ2-3; TRBD1 might be the D (5 bases). In nucleotides, the CDR3 is TGTGCCAGCAGCTTGACAGCTAGCACAGATACGCAGTATTTT. It codes for CASSLTASTDTQYF. The variable domain in full, with the rest retrieved from reference TRBV7-2 and TRBJ2-3, is GAGVSQSPSNKVTEKGKDVELRCDPISGHTALYWYRQSLGQGLEFLIYFQGNSAPDKSGLPSDRFSAERTGGSVSTLTIQRTQQEDSAVYLCASSLTASTDTQYFGPGTRLTVL.